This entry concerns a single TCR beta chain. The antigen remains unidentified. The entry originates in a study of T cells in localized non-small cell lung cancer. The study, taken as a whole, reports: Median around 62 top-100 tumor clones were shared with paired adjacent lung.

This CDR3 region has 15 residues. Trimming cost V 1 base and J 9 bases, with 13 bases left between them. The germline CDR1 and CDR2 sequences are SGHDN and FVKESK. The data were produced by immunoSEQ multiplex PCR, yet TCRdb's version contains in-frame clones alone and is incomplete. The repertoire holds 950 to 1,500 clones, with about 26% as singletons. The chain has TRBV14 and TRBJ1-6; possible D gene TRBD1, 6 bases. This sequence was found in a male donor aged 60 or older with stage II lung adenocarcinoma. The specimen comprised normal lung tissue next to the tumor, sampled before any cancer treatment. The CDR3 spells CASSQASGHLSPLHF. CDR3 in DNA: TGTGCCAGCAGCCAAGCCTCGGGACACCTTTCACCCCTCCACTTT.